This T cell receptor (beta chain) was sequenced during a study of patients and donors after allogeneic stem cell transplantation. V lost 9 bases, J lost 3 bases, and 4 bases stayed unmatched. Germline V CDR1 and CDR2: MNHNS, SASEGT. CDR3 length equals 13 residues. A single record per CDR3 protein comes from TCRdb applying MiXCR to the RT-PCR reads. Counted here are roughly 230,000 distinct CDR3 sequences, 12% to 15% occurring once; the ten biggest clones make up around 10%. This clonotype has a handful of counts. The chain joins TRBV6-1 to TRBJ1-1, with 10 nucleotides matching TRBD1. The source material was blood, either unsorted or a sorted T cell fraction (not recorded which). This sequence was found in a human donor who was either an allogeneic HSCT recipient or a stem cell or donor lymphocyte infusion donor (not recorded which). It is not recorded whose cells these are; they may come from a transplant donor. The CDR3 nucleotides are TGTGCCAGTAGACAGGGGGCGTACACTGAAGCTTTCTTT. It is translated as CASRQGAYTEAFF.